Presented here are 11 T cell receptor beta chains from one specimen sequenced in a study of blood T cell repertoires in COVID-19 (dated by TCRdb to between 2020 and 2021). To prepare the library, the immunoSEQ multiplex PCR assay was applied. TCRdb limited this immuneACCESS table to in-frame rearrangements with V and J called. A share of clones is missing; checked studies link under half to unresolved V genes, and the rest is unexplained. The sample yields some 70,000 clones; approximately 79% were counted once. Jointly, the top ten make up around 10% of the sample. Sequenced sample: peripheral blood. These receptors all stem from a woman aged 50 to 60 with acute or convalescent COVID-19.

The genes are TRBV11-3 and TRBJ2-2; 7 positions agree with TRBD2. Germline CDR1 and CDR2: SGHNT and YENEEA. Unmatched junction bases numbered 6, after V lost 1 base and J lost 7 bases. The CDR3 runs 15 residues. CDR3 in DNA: TGTGCCAGCAGCTTAGTTGCGGGAGTTAACGGGGAGCTGTTTTTT. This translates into CASSLVAGVNGELFF.

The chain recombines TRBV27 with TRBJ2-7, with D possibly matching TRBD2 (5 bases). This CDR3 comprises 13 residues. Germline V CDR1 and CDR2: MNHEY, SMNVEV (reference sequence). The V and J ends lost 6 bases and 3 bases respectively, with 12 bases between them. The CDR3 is CASSSTGGYEQYF. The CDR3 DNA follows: TGTGCCAGCAGCTCTACCGGAGGCTACGAGCAGTACTTC.

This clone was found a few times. The CDR3 nucleotides are TGTGCCAGTACCGTCCGGGGAGAGCCCGGACGGGAATACCTCTATAGCAATCAGCCCCAGCATTTT. This codes for CASTVRGEPGREYLYSNQPQHF. V usage is TRBV19 and J usage is TRBJ1-5; D unclear. The ends were cut back, 7 bases at V and 0 bases at J, with 34 bases in the middle. In germline, CDR1 is LNHDA, CDR2 SQIVND (reference sequence). This CDR3 is built from 22 residues.

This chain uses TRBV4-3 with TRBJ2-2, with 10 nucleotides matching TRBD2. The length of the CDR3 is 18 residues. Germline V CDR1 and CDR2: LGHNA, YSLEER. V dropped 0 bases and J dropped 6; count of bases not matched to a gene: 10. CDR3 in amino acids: CASSQDLGLAGVAGELFF. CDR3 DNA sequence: TGCGCCAGCAGCCAAGATCTCGGGCTAGCGGGAGTAGCCGGGGAGCTGTTTTTT.

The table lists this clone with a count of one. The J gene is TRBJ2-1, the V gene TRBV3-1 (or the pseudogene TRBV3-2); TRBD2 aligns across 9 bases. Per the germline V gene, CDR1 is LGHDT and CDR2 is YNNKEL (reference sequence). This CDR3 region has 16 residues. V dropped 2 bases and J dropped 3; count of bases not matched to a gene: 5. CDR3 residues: CASSQNAGGLYNEQFF. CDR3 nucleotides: TGTGCCAGCAGCCAAAACGCGGGGGGGCTCTACAATGAGCAGTTCTTC.

The CDR3 loop is CASSFFTGELFF. The DNA for the CDR3 is TGTGCCAGCAGTTTCTTCACCGGGGAGCTGTTTTTT. This chain uses TRBV27 with TRBJ2-2; D gene unclear. The germline CDR1 and CDR2 sequences are MNHEY and SMNVEV (reference sequence). The CDR3 has 12 amino acids. The ends were cut back, 3 bases at V and 4 bases at J, with 3 bases in the middle.

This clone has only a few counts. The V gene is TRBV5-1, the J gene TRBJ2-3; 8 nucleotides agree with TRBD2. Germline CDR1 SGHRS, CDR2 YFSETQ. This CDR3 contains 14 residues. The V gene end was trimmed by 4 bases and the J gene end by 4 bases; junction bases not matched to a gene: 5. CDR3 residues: CASSAIAGPDTQYF. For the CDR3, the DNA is TGCGCCAGCAGCGCAATAGCGGGGCCAGATACGCAGTATTTT.

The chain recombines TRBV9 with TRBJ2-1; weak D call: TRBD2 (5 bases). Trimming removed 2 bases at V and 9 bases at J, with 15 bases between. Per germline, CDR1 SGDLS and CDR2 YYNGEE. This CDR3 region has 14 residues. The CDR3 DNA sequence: TGTGCCAGCAGCGTCGGTCCTAGGAGCGGTGAGCAGTTCTTC. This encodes CASSVGPRSGEQFF.

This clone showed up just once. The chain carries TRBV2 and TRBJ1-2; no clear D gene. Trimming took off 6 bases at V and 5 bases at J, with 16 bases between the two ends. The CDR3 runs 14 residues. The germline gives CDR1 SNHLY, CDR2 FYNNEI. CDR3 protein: CASRLSQSGYGYTF. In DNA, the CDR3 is TGTGCCAGCAGATTGAGCCAGTCGGGATATGGCTACACCTTC.

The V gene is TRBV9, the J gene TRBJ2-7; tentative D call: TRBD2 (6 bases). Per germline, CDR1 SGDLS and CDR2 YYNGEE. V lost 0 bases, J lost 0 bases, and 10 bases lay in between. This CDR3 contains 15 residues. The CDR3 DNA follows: TGTGCCAGCAGCGTAGAGGGCGGGAACTCCTACGAGCAGTACTTC. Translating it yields CASSVEGGNSYEQYF.

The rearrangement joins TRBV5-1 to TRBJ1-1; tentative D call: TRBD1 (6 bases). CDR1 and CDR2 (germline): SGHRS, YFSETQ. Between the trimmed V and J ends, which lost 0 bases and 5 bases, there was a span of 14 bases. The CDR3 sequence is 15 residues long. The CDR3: CASSLETGGRTEAFF. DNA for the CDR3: TGCGCCAGCAGCTTGGAGACAGGCGGAAGAACTGAAGCTTTCTTT.